This T cell receptor beta chain was profiled in a study of blood T cells in healthy people across ages. Study-level findings and limits: PBMCs went unsorted, and a conclusive naive versus antigen-experienced comparison was therefore prevented. Per million T cells, TCR beta diversity dropped about linearly as age rose.

As to this clonotype: Antigen unknown.

Total RNA, at least 6 micrograms per sample, came from PBMCs. Together with a sample-barcoded 5' primer, a J-beta primer mix was included in a second PCR lasting roughly 6 to 12 cycles. TCRdb fed the 5' RACE reads into MiXCR, producing one record per CDR3 protein. Of 1.5 million to 1.9 million distinct CDR3 sequences in the sample, under 55% were seen once. Germline assignment: CDR1 MGHRA and CDR2 YSYEKL. The CDR3 extends over 15 amino acids. Trimming pared 0 bases from V and 3 bases from J, leaving 11 bases between. The sample comprised blood. This TCR was recovered from a woman between 18 and 29 years old in good health. The chain links TRBV4-1 to TRBJ1-2, with D perhaps matching TRBD1 (5 bases). The CDR3 DNA follows: TGCGCCAGCAGCCAAGATAAGGGGCGAGACTATGGCTACACCTTC. This codes for CASSQDKGRDYGYTF.